This T cell receptor (beta chain) was sequenced during a study of T cells after posttransplantation cyclophosphamide. This related bone marrow graft donor gave peripheral blood on the day of marrow donation. As concerns this clone: Its antigen is undetermined.

Using immunoSEQ multiplex PCR, the repertoire was profiled, and TCRdb retains in-frame clones only, with some absent. The data contain roughly 18,000 clones, roughly 80% of them singletons. Points from the study as a whole: Blood and skin or GI T cell repertoires showed limited TRB overlap. After PTCy, TRB diversity resembled that of CNI/methotrexate controls.

The CDR3 spans 13 residues. Per germline, CDR1 SNHLY and CDR2 FYNNEI. V was pared by 7 bases and J by 6 bases, with 5 bases of the junction left unmatched. The clonotype comes from a man between 25 and 39 years old in good health and a related stem cell transplant donor. The chain joins TRBV2 to TRBJ2-7, with 11 bases fitting TRBD1. The specimen was memory CD4+ T cells sorted from blood. DNA for the CDR3: TGTGCCAGCAACGGACAGGGGGCGGGCGAGCAGTACTTC. Translated, it gives CASNGQGAGEQYF.